This entry is about one TCR beta chain. Its cognate antigen is unknown. Primers: 60 Vbeta forward and 13 Jbeta reverse. The data were produced by immunoSEQ multiplex PCR, yet TCRdb's version contains in-frame clones alone and is incomplete. The sample records around 130,000 clones, about 80% being singletons. These data originate in a study of cytomegalovirus exposure and HLA in healthy donors. The CDR3 runs 18 residues. Trimming removed 0 bases from V and 2 bases from J; junction bases left unmatched: 11. Looked up from germline, CDR1 is SGHRS and CDR2 is YFSETQ. Findings and caveats of the study: Productive rates of about 87% or about 30% were seen for most TCR beta V segments in an earlier analysis. Upon later analysis, TCR association rates were observed to vary by HLA locus, being highest for DRB1 and lowest for HLA-C.

The clonotype was recovered from a man aged 40-49 years in good health and CMV-seronegative. Sequencing input: PBMCs. J is TRBJ1-2 and V is TRBV5-1; 9 bases are shared with TRBD1. The CDR3 DNA reads TGCGCCAGCAGCTTGGCCGCAACGATGGGACAGGGAAACTATGGCTACACCTTC. Protein product: CASSLAATMGQGNYGYTF.